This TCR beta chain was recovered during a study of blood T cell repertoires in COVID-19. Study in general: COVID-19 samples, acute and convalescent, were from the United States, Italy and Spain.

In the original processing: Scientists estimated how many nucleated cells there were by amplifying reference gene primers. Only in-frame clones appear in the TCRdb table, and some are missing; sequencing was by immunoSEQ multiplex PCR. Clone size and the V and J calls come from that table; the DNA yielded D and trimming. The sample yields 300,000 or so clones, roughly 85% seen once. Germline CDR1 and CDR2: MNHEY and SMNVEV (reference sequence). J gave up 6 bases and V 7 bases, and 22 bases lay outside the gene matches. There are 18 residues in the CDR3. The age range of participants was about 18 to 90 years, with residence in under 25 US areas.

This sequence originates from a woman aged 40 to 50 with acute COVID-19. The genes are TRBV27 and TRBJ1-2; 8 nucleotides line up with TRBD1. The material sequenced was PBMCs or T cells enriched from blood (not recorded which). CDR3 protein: CASMTAGQGYVGGHGYTF. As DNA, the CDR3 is TGTGCCAGCATGACGGCCGGACAGGGATATGTTGGGGGGCATGGCTACACCTTC.